These T cell receptor beta chains were read from a single sample in a study of shared clonotypes between healthy human individuals. Only in-frame clones appear in the TCRdb table, and some are missing; sequencing was by immunoSEQ multiplex PCR. The sample includes 2 million to 2.5 million clones, approximately 95% of them seen just once. The sample comprised naive CD8+ T cells sorted from blood. The receptors were sampled from a man between 18 and 35 years old in good health. CDR3s include the opening cysteine and the closing phenylalanine or tryptophan. A D gene is named only where the DNA matches it firmly. Clone size is stated in some rows and not others, as once, few, many or a class when expanded.

NA	TRBJ2-3	TRBV5-1	TRBD2	CASSAGTSGRVGDTQYF	TGCGCCAGCAGCGCCGGGACTAGCGGGAGGGTTGGCGATACGCAGTATTTT
NA	TRBJ1-1	TRBV5-4	NA	CASSLGAEAFF	TGTGCCAGCAGCTTAGGGGCTGAAGCTTTCTTT
NA	TRBJ2-5	TRBV11-2	NA	CASSPPEEETQYF	TGTGCCAGCAGCCCTCCTGAAGAAGAGACCCAGTACTTC
NA	TRBJ2-7	TRBV29-1	NA	CSALHSYEQYF	TGCAGCGCATTACACTCCTACGAGCAGTACTTC
once	TRBJ2-7	TRBV27	NA	CASSFRGTAYEQYF	TGTGCCAGCAGTTTCCGCGGGACAGCCTACGAGCAGTACTTC
NA	TRBJ1-4	TRBV5-4	NA	CASRTLELFF	TGTGCCAGCAGGACTTTGGAACTGTTTTTT
NA	TRBJ2-7	TRBV29-1	NA	CSASGGVGSYEQYF	TGCAGCGCGTCGGGGGGCGTCGGGTCCTACGAGCAGTACTTC
NA	TRBJ1-3	TRBV6-4	NA	CASSDSDSAGSSGNTIYF	TGTGCCAGCAGTGACTCAGATTCGGCAGGGTCCTCTGGAAACACCATATATTTT
NA	TRBJ1-2	TRBV30	TRBD1	CAWEQGADGYTF	TGTGCCTGGGAACAGGGGGCTGATGGCTACACCTTC
NA	TRBJ2-2	TRBV29-1	NA	CSVAYPGGTGELFF	TGCAGCGTTGCTTATCCAGGAGGGACCGGGGAGCTGTTTTTT
NA	TRBJ2-1	TRBV13	NA	CASSLEGYNNEQFF	TGTGCCAGCAGCTTAGAAGGGTACAACAATGAGCAGTTCTTC
NA	TRBJ2-7	TRBV18	TRBD1	CASSPPWDSSHEQYF	TGTGCCAGCTCACCACCGTGGGACAGTAGTCACGAGCAGTACTTC
NA	TRBJ2-7	TRBV4-3	TRBD2	CASSQDRSGRGAEQYF	TGCGCCAGCAGCCAAGATCGCAGCGGGAGGGGGGCCGAGCAGTACTTC
NA	TRBJ2-1	TRBV5-4	NA	CASSLERVSINEQFF	TGTGCCAGCAGCTTGGAGCGCGTCAGTATTAATGAGCAGTTCTTC
NA	TRBJ1-6	TRBV7-6	NA	CASSLAGGASSPLHF	TGTGCCAGCAGCTTAGCAGGTGGGGCTAGTTCACCCCTCCACTTT
NA	TRBJ1-4	TRBV2	NA	CASSEGQATNEKLFF	TGTGCCAGCAGTGAGGGACAAGCAACTAATGAAAAACTGTTTTTT
NA	TRBJ1-1	TRBV29-1	NA	CSVRGGDTEAFF	TGCAGCGTGCGAGGGGGGGACACTGAAGCTTTCTTT
NA	TRBJ1-2	TRBV7-8	NA	CASSSYHSGQRYGYTF	TGTGCCAGCAGCTCATATCACTCAGGACAGCGCTATGGCTACACCTTC
NA	TRBJ2-7	TRBV5-6	NA	CASSSPRDDGYEQYF	TGTGCCAGCAGCTCCCCCCGGGACGACGGCTACGAGCAGTACTTC
NA	TRBJ1-3	TRBV5-1	TRBD1	CAKSSGPWDRAGNTIYF	TGCGCTAAGTCCAGCGGGCCATGGGACAGGGCTGGAAACACCATATATTTT
NA	TRBJ1-1	TRBV6-1	NA	CASSEGGIGLEAFF	TGTGCCAGCAGTGAAGGAGGGATAGGCCTTGAAGCTTTCTTT
once	TRBJ2-7	TRBV2	NA	CASSGLTPRETHEQYF	TGTGCCAGCAGTGGTTTGACCCCTAGGGAGACCCACGAGCAGTACTTC
NA	TRBJ2-5	TRBV13	NA	CASSGDPPETQYF	TGTGCCAGCAGCGGGGACCCCCCTGAGACCCAGTACTTC
NA	TRBJ1-1	TRBV6-6	NA	CASTPQVGTEAFF	TGTGCCAGCACCCCCCAGGTTGGGACTGAAGCTTTCTTT
NA	TRBJ1-5	TRBV29-1	NA	CSVEARDPYKPQHF	TGCAGCGTTGAAGCCCGGGACCCATATAAGCCCCAGCATTTT
NA	TRBJ1-5	TRBV27	NA	CASSLQYSNQPQHF	TGTGCCAGCAGTTTACAATATAGCAATCAGCCCCAGCATTTT
NA	TRBJ1-2	TRBV30	NA	CAWNHGGAHGYTF	TGTGCCTGGAATCACGGGGGCGCTCATGGCTACACCTTC
once	TRBJ1-6	TRBV21-1	NA	CASSKVRLTGALNSPLHF	TGTGCCAGCAGCAAAGTAAGGTTGACAGGGGCCCTTAATTCACCCCTCCACTTT
NA	TRBJ2-1	TRBV4-1	TRBD1	CASSQVMSGQGNEQFF	TGCGCCAGCAGCCAAGTAATGTCCGGACAGGGTAATGAGCAGTTCTTC
NA	TRBJ1-2	TRBV29-1	NA	CSVEGSGSGYGYTF	TGCAGCGTTGAAGGGTCGGGGTCGGGCTATGGCTACACCTTC
NA	TRBJ2-7	TRBV27	NA	CASRKQYSYEQYF	TGTGCCAGCAGGAAGCAGTACTCCTACGAGCAGTACTTC
NA	TRBJ2-5	TRBV9	NA	CASSPDLFGTQYF	TGTGCCAGCAGCCCCGATCTGTTTGGGACCCAGTACTTC
once	TRBJ2-3	TRBV5-1	TRBD1	CASSPIPDRGRIGTDTQYF	TGCGCCAGCAGCCCAATTCCCGACAGGGGTAGGATAGGCACAGATACGCAGTATTTT
NA	TRBJ2-2	TRBV7-9	NA	CASLEGTGELFF	TGTGCCAGCCTAGAGGGCACCGGGGAGCTGTTTTTT
NA	TRBJ1-2	TRBV7-9	NA	CASSPVLNYGYTF	TGTGCCAGCAGCCCCGTTCTTAACTATGGCTACACCTTC
NA	TRBJ2-5	TRBV5-4	NA	CASSRDSQETQYF	TGTGCCAGCAGCCGGGACTCCCAAGAGACCCAGTACTTC
NA	TRBJ1-3	TRBV29-1	TRBD1	CSVEDQNSPQGITGNTIYF	TGCAGCGTTGAAGACCAAAATTCCCCACAGGGGATTACTGGAAACACCATATATTTT
NA	TRBJ2-1	TRBV5-4	TRBD2	CASGEASGGPYNEQFF	TGTGCCAGCGGAGAGGCGAGCGGGGGACCCTACAATGAGCAGTTCTTC
NA	TRBJ2-7	TRBV7-9	TRBD2	CASSLEWDYSYEQYF	TGTGCCAGCAGCTTAGAGTGGGACTACTCCTACGAGCAGTACTTC
NA	TRBJ1-5	TRBV28	NA	CASSYPRVASWDSNQPQHF	TGTGCCAGCAGTTACCCTCGGGTCGCCTCATGGGATAGCAATCAGCCCCAGCATTTT
NA	TRBJ2-7	TRBV4-3	TRBD1	CASSQDVQGAYEQYF	TGCGCCAGCAGCCAAGATGTGCAGGGGGCCTACGAGCAGTACTTC
NA	TRBJ1-5	TRBV6-1	NA	CASSLWRSSNQPQHF	TGTGCCAGCTCACTTTGGAGGTCGAGCAATCAGCCCCAGCATTTT
NA	TRBJ2-2	TRBV4-2	TRBD2	CASSPGRERGITGELFF	TGTGCCAGCAGCCCCGGACGTGAGCGGGGGATCACCGGGGAGCTGTTTTTT
NA	TRBJ1-5	TRBV19	NA	CASSQGHGQPQHF	TGTGCCAGTAGCCAGGGGCATGGTCAGCCCCAGCATTTT
NA	TRBJ2-7	TRBV2	NA	CASGDTRASYEQYF	TGTGCCAGCGGGGACACACGAGCGTCCTACGAGCAGTACTTC
NA	TRBJ2-2	TRBV27	TRBD1	CASGPGTGVSGELFF	TGTGCCTCTGGCCCCGGGACAGGGGTTTCCGGGGAGCTGTTTTTT
NA	TRBJ2-7	TRBV6-5	TRBD1	CASSYGTGESYEQYF	TGTGCCAGCAGTTACGGGACAGGGGAATCCTACGAGCAGTACTTC
NA	TRBJ2-7	TRBV7-9	NA	CASSLAVHNEQYF	TGTGCCAGCAGCTTAGCGGTCCACAACGAGCAGTACTTC
NA	TRBJ2-2	TRBV11-1	NA	CASSLGQGNGELFF	TGTGCCAGCAGCTTAGGGCAGGGGAATGGGGAGCTGTTTTTT
NA	TRBJ2-7	TRBV13	TRBD2	CASSPRVAGHYEQYF	TGTGCCAGCAGCCCGAGGGTAGCGGGACACTACGAGCAGTACTTC
NA	TRBJ1-2	TRBV6-5	NA	CASRPVEGVDYTF	TGTGCCAGCAGGCCAGTAGAAGGTGTCGACTACACCTTC
NA	TRBJ2-3	TRBV27	NA	CASSLLGVAGTDTQYF	TGTGCCAGCAGTTTACTTGGGGTAGCGGGCACAGATACGCAGTATTTT
NA	TRBJ1-1	TRBV29-1	TRBD1	CSVEEGTGGPEAFF	TGCAGCGTTGAAGAAGGGACAGGGGGCCCTGAAGCTTTCTTT
NA	TRBJ1-6	TRBV29-1	NA	CSVELGQTKLSPYYNSPLHF	TGCAGCGTTGAGCTGGGTCAGACTAAACTCTCTCCTTACTATAATTCACCCCTCCACTTT
NA	TRBJ1-1	TRBV28	NA	CASSLIRDTEAFF	TGTGCCAGCAGTTTAATCCGGGACACTGAAGCTTTCTTT
NA	TRBJ1-1	TRBV6-5	NA	CASSYSAGIRNTEAFF	TGTGCCAGCAGTTACTCGGCAGGGATCCGAAACACTGAAGCTTTCTTT
NA	TRBJ1-2	TRBV5-8	NA	CASSLSGSGAGYGYTF	TGTGCCAGCAGCTTGTCGGGATCGGGGGCTGGCTATGGCTACACCTTC
NA	TRBJ1-5	TRBV7-9	NA	CASSPAGGIEPQHF	TGTGCCAGCAGCCCCGCCGGGGGGATAGAGCCCCAGCATTTT
NA	TRBJ2-5	TRBV7-9	NA	CASSPSTGAEKETQYF	TGTGCCAGCAGCCCATCGACCGGGGCAGAGAAAGAGACCCAGTACTTC
NA	TRBJ2-7	TRBV27	TRBD1	CASSWHSGQVTYEQYF	TGTGCCAGCAGTTGGCACTCGGGACAGGTAACCTACGAGCAGTACTTC